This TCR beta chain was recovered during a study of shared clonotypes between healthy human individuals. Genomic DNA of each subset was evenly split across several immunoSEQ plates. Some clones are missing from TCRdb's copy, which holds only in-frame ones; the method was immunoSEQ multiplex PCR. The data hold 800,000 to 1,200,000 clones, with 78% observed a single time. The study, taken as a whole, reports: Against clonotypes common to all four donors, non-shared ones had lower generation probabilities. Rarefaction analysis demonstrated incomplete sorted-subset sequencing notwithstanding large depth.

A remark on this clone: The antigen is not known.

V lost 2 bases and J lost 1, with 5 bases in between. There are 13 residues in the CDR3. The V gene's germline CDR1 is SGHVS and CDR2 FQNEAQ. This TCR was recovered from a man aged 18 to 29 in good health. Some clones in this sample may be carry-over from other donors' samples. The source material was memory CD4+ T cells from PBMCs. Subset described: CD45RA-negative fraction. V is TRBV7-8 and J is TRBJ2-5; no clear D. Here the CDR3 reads CASSLSTQETQYF. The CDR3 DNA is TGTGCCAGCAGCTTATCGACCCAAGAGACCCAGTACTTC.